Below, 9 T cell receptor beta chains from the same sample are listed, as sequenced in a study of blood T cell repertoires in COVID-19. Only in-frame clones appear in the TCRdb table, and some are missing; sequencing was by immunoSEQ multiplex PCR. The sample has over 200,000 clones; about 89% are singletons. Sequenced input: peripheral blood. These receptors were taken from a middle-aged man who had recovered from COVID-19.

The gene calls are TRBV11-2 and TRBJ2-1; 10 nucleotides match TRBD2. Trimming cost V 5 bases and J 6 bases; bases outside gene matches: 13. This CDR3 is built from 17 residues. Germline CDR1 reads SGHAT; CDR2 reads FQNNGV. CDR3 amino acids: CASSQGRAGGPSNEQFF. The CDR3 DNA is TGTGCCAGCAGCCAGGGCCGAGCGGGAGGGCCTTCCAATGAGCAGTTCTTC.

This rearrangement joins TRBV27 to TRBJ2-3, with 14 bases identical to TRBD2. The ends lost 4 bases at V and 1 base at J; junction bases unmatched: 4. The CDR3 totals 17 residues. Germline V CDR1 and CDR2: MNHEY, SMNVEV (reference sequence). Written as DNA, the CDR3 is TGTGCCAGCAGTTCGCCGGGACTAGCGGGGGGCACAGATACGCAGTATTTT. Protein product: CASSSPGLAGGTDTQYF.

V and J are TRBV6-2 or TRBV6-3 and TRBJ1-5; possibly TRBD1 for D (6 bases). CDR3 length equals 14 residues. Trimming shortened V by 5 bases and J by 8 bases, and 16 bases separated the two germline ends. Per the germline V gene, CDR1 is MNHEY and CDR2 is SVGEGT. The CDR3 sequence is CASSPPHRVKPQHF. CDR3 bases: TGTGCCAGCAGTCCCCCCCACAGGGTAAAGCCCCAGCATTTT.

The chain carries TRBV4-2 and TRBJ2-1; 13 nucleotides agree with TRBD2. CDR1 and CDR2 (germline): LGHNA, YNFKEQ. V shed 2 bases and J 9 bases; nucleotides not matched to a gene: 7. CDR3 length equals 16 residues. The CDR3 loop is CASSQNSGLAGIEQFF. CDR3 DNA: TGTGCCAGCAGCCAAAACTCGGGACTAGCGGGAATTGAGCAGTTCTTC.

The rearrangement joins TRBV9 to TRBJ1-6; TRBD1 is a possible D gene (6 bases). Germline V gene data show CDR1 as SGDLS and CDR2 as YYNGEE. Trimming took off 4 bases at V and 7 bases at J, with 18 bases between the two ends. This CDR3 is 16 amino acids long. The CDR3 DNA follows: TGTGCCAGCAGCACACGGGACACCCCGGGGAATTCACCCCTCCACTTT. Translated: CASSTRDTPGNSPLHF.

V gene TRBV27 combines with J gene TRBJ1-6; 8 bases line up with TRBD1. The CDR3 is 14 amino acids. V was pared by 3 bases and J by 7 bases, with 2 bases of the junction left unmatched. The germline CDR1 and CDR2 sequences are MNHEY and SMNVEV (reference sequence). In DNA form, the CDR3 reads TGTGCCAGCAGTTTCGGGACAGGAAATTCACCCCTCCACTTT. Protein sequence: CASSFGTGNSPLHF.

The chain couples TRBV4-3 to TRBJ1-1; D might be TRBD1 (6 bases). This CDR3 region has 16 residues. V was pared by 4 bases and J by 4 bases, with 19 bases between. Germline CDR1 reads LGHNA; CDR2 reads YSLEER. CDR3 sequence (DNA): TGCGCCAGCAGCCTATTTCCCGGGGGGCAGGGCACTGAAGCTTTCTTT. Translated, it gives CASSLFPGGQGTEAFF.

The CDR3 DNA follows: TGTGCCAGCAGTGACCGCAGGACCCAGGGCCCCTACGAGCAGTACTTC. Its translation is CASSDRRTQGPYEQYF. The chain carries TRBV25-1 and TRBJ2-7; D is perhaps TRBD1 (5 bases). CDR1 and CDR2 from the germline V gene are MGHDK and SYGVNS. Trimming pared 3 bases from V and 2 bases from J, leaving 17 bases between. The CDR3 extends over 16 amino acids.

The chain links TRBV5-1 to TRBJ2-1, with 10 bases aligning to TRBD2. Germline V gene sequence: CDR1 SGHRS, CDR2 YFSETQ. V lost 1 base and J lost 7; bases outside the gene matches: 5. The CDR3 has 15 amino acids. The CDR3 coding sequence is TGCGCCAGCAGCTTGCCAGCGGGGGGGCATAATGAGCAGTTCTTC. Translated, it gives CASSLPAGGHNEQFF.